The rows below give T cell receptor beta chains drawn from one sample of a study of sequential checkpoint blockade in melanoma. Here immunoSEQ multiplex PCR was the method, and the copy in TCRdb shows in-frame clones only, minus some. The repertoire holds fewer than 35,000 clones, with 75% to 90% as singletons. The specimen comprised CD8+ T cells sorted from blood (inferred from file names), sampled from a patient given nivolumab and ipilimumab in sequence. The receptors shown here come from a human donor with melanoma. The CDR3 runs from the conserved cysteine through the conserved F or W. The D gene is left open where the match is weak. Clone size appears in some rows only: once, few, many, or a class for an expanded clone.

V gene	D gene	clone size	J gene	CDR3 DNA	CDR3 protein
TRBV19	TRBD1	-	TRBJ2-7	TGTGCCAGTAGTATAGATCGGGACAGGGTCCCCTACGAGCAGTACTTC	CASSIDRDRVPYEQYF
TRBV4-3	-	-	TRBJ2-7	TGCGCCAGCAGCCAAGATCTTGTCATGGGTGAGGGCCTAGACTACGAGCAGTACTTC	CASSQDLVMGEGLDYEQYF
TRBV10-3	TRBD1	-	TRBJ2-3	TGTGCCATCAGAAGGACAGGGCGGCAAGATACGCAGTATTTT	CAIRRTGRQDTQYF
TRBV28	-	-	TRBJ1-6	TGTGCCAGCAGTCCAAACACCTCCGGTTGGACAGAACCCGGCTACTCACCCCTCCACTTT	CASSPNTSGWTEPGYSPLHF
TRBV28	TRBD2	-	TRBJ2-7	TGTGCCAGCAGTTTATCCGGGACTAGCACTTACGAGCAGTACTTC	CASSLSGTSTYEQYF
TRBV19	TRBD2	-	TRBJ2-1	TGTGCCAGTAGTGTAGCGGGGGGGCTGAATGAGCAGTTCTTC	CASSVAGGLNEQFF
TRBV5-1	-	-	TRBJ2-3	TGCGCCAGCAGCAGGGGACTCGTTAACACAGATACGCAGTATTTT	CASSRGLVNTDTQYF
TRBV6-6	TRBD1	-	TRBJ2-7	TGTGCCAGCAGTATCGAGACAGGGTGGGAGCAGTACTTC	CASSIETGWEQYF
TRBV28	TRBD2	-	TRBJ2-3	TGTGCCAGCAGTCGACTAGCGGGGCTCACAGATACGCAGTATTTT	CASSRLAGLTDTQYF
TRBV11-2	TRBD2	few	TRBJ2-2	TGTGCCAGCAGCCAAGGACTAGCGGACAACACCGGGGAGCTGTTTTTT	CASSQGLADNTGELFF
TRBV5-5	-	-	TRBJ1-2	TGTGCCAGCAGCTTGACGAGGGATATAGCTAACTATGGCTACACCTTC	CASSLTRDIANYGYTF
TRBV19	-	-	TRBJ1-5	TGTGCCAGTACCTCATGGCCAAATAGCAATCAGCCCCAGCATTTT	CASTSWPNSNQPQHF
TRBV15	-	few	TRBJ2-1	TGTGCCACCAGCCCCCAACGGGGGACGGGCTACAATGAGCAGTTCTTC	CATSPQRGTGYNEQFF
TRBV4-2	-	-	TRBJ1-4	TGTGCCAGCACCCTATCCCCAAATACTAATGAAAAACTGTTTTTT	CASTLSPNTNEKLFF
TRBV19	-	-	TRBJ2-3	TGTGCCAGTAGTTTGTCTCCATACTACACAGATACGCAGTATTTT	CASSLSPYYTDTQYF
TRBV19	-	-	TRBJ2-6	TGTGCCAGTAGTATTAGTCGGACTCAACCTCCCGACGTCCTGACTTTC	CASSISRTQPPDVLTF
TRBV29-1	-	-	TRBJ1-2	TGCAGCGGACTCGGGACACAGCTTGATAATGGCTACACCTTC	CSGLGTQLDNGYTF
TRBV7-6	TRBD2	-	TRBJ2-7	TGTGCCAGCAGCTCCCGGACTAGCGGGAGCGCACGCTACGAGCAGTACTTC	CASSSRTSGSARYEQYF
TRBV5-1	-	-	TRBJ1-1	TGCGCCAGCAGCATGGACAGAATGAACACTGAAGCTTTCTTT	CASSMDRMNTEAFF
TRBV28	TRBD1	-	TRBJ1-5	TGTGCCAGCAGTTTATACAGGGGGGGGGATACGACCCAGCATTTT	CASSLYRGGDTTQHF
TRBV4-1	-	-	TRBJ2-5	TGCGCCAGCAGCCAACTCAGGGCATCCCCAGGGGCCCAGTACTTC	CASSQLRASPGAQYF
TRBV5-6	TRBD1	once	TRBJ1-2	TGTGCCAGCAGCTTGGGTCAGGGGGTTCGCGGCTACACCTTC	CASSLGQGVRGYTF
TRBV18	-	-	TRBJ2-7	TGTGCCAGCTCCCTTACGGTACAGGGAGCCTCCTACGAGCAGTACTTC	CASSLTVQGASYEQYF
TRBV10-1	TRBD2	-	TRBJ2-1	TGCGCCACGGCATCCGGGCGGGGGAGCTCCTACAATGAGCAGTTCTTC	CATASGRGSSYNEQFF
TRBV11-2	-	-	TRBJ2-7	TGTGCCAGCAGCTTAGGGGGACTTTACGAGCAGTACTTC	CASSLGGLYEQYF
TRBV7-9	TRBD2	-	TRBJ2-3	TGTGCCAGCAGCTCCACGAGGGACTACCCCACAGATACGCAGTATTTT	CASSSTRDYPTDTQYF
TRBV2	TRBD1	-	TRBJ1-1	TGTGCCAGCCTCCTGGGGGGAGGGGGACAGGAGAGTGAAGCTTTCTTT	CASLLGGGGQESEAFF
TRBV10-3	TRBD1	-	TRBJ2-7	TGTGCCATCAGTGACCCGGACAGGGGTGGATACGAGCAGTACTTC	CAISDPDRGGYEQYF
TRBV27	-	-	TRBJ2-2	TGTGCCACCGGGCAGGGGATCGGCGGGGAGCTGTTTTTT	CATGQGIGGELFF
TRBV6-5	TRBD1	-	TRBJ2-7	TGTGCCAGCAGTTACTCGCCAGGGGGCGACGAGCAGTACTTC	CASSYSPGGDEQYF
TRBV6-4	TRBD2	few	TRBJ2-2	TGTGCCAGCAGCCCCCCACTAGCGGGCTCCTGGGACCGGGAGCTGTTTTTT	CASSPPLAGSWDRELFF
TRBV7-9	TRBD1	-	TRBJ2-6	TGTGCCAGCAGCACCCAGACAGGGGGCGCTTACTCTGGGGCCAACGTCCTGACTTTC	CASSTQTGGAYSGANVLTF
TRBV27	TRBD1	-	TRBJ2-5	TGTGCCAGCAGTTCACCAGGGACAGGCCAAGAGACCCAGTACTTC	CASSSPGTGQETQYF
TRBV27	-	once	TRBJ2-2	TGTGCCAGCACCCTTTATAGGGGTAGCACCGGGGAGCTGTTTTTT	CASTLYRGSTGELFF
TRBV5-4	TRBD1	-	TRBJ2-7	TGTGCCAGCAGCATGGACAGGGTGAGAGAGCAGTACTTC	CASSMDRVREQYF
TRBV27	TRBD1	-	TRBJ2-7	TGTGCCAGCCGCCTGACAGGGGGCTACGAGCAGTACTTC	CASRLTGGYEQYF
TRBV5-4	-	-	TRBJ1-2	TGTGCCAGCAGCTTGGGGGCGGACAGCGTCTATGGCTACACCTTC	CASSLGADSVYGYTF
TRBV7-8	-	-	TRBJ1-2	TGTGCCAGCAGCAACAGGGTCGGCGGCTACACCTTC	CASSNRVGGYTF
TRBV7-9	TRBD1	-	TRBJ2-1	TGTGCCAGCAGCTGGACAGGGGTAGAGCAGTTCTTC	CASSWTGVEQFF
TRBV27	TRBD1	-	TRBJ2-7	TGTGCCAGCACCGGGACAGGTGCCTACGAGCAGTACTTC	CASTGTGAYEQYF
TRBV10-3	TRBD2	-	TRBJ2-2	TGTGCCATCACCCCGGGACTAGCGGGGGCCCGGATCGGGGAGCTGTTTTTT	CAITPGLAGARIGELFF
TRBV18	TRBD1	-	TRBJ2-7	TGTGCCAGCTCACCATACAGGGGCAACGAGCAGTACTTC	CASSPYRGNEQYF
TRBV5-8	-	-	TRBJ2-7	TGTGCCAGCAGCTACCAGGGGCCCAACTCCTACGAGCAGTACTTC	CASSYQGPNSYEQYF
TRBV7-7	-	-	TRBJ2-5	TGTGCCAGCAGCTTAGGGAGGAGGGGCTTGGAGACCCAGTACTTC	CASSLGRRGLETQYF
TRBV4-2	-	-	TRBJ2-7	TGTGCCAGCAGCCAAGATCGAGGGGGGGGCTACGAGCAGTACTTC	CASSQDRGGGYEQYF
TRBV6-5	-	-	TRBJ1-5	TGTGCCAGCAGACAGTATAGCAATCAGCCCCAGCATTTT	CASRQYSNQPQHF
TRBV19	-	once	TRBJ2-1	TGTGCCAGTAGTCTCCTTGGAGCCAACAACAATGAGCAGTTCTTC	CASSLLGANNNEQFF
TRBV7-6	TRBD2	-	TRBJ2-7	TGTGCCAGCAGCCCGGCGGGGGGGATCGAGCAGTACTTC	CASSPAGGIEQYF
TRBV6-6	TRBD1	-	TRBJ1-2	TGTGCCAGCAGTTACCGGACAGGGGGCGCGGACTATGGCTACACCTTC	CASSYRTGGADYGYTF
TRBV27	-	-	TRBJ2-1	TGTGCCAGCCGACCCAGCGGCTCCTACAATGAGCAGTTCTTC	CASRPSGSYNEQFF
TRBV4-2	-	-	TRBJ2-7	TGTGCCAGCAGCTTGACACCAACTCCCGAGCAGTACTTC	CASSLTPTPEQYF
TRBV11-2	TRBD2	-	TRBJ2-5	TGTGCCAGCAGCTTAGATCGGGGAGGGGCATCAGGAGAGACCCAGTACTTC	CASSLDRGGASGETQYF
TRBV4-3	TRBD2	few	TRBJ2-3	TGCGCCAGCAGCCAAGGACTAGCGGGAGATGCCCTCTCAGATACGCAGTATTTT	CASSQGLAGDALSDTQYF
TRBV29-1	TRBD2	-	TRBJ2-1	TGCAGCGTTGAGGTCCTAGCGGGGGGGGCCTACAATGAGCAGTTCTTC	CSVEVLAGGAYNEQFF
TRBV2	-	-	TRBJ2-1	TGTGCCAATAGCGGCTCCTACAATGAGCAGTTCTTC	CANSGSYNEQFF
TRBV7-2	-	-	TRBJ1-6	TGTGCCAGCAGCTTAGACAGATCCTATAATTCACCCCTCCACTTT	CASSLDRSYNSPLHF
TRBV13	-	-	TRBJ2-7	TGTGCCAGCAGCTTGGGAAGCGGTGACTACGAGCAGTACTTC	CASSLGSGDYEQYF
TRBV27	-	-	TRBJ1-5	TGTGCCAGCAGTTTAGGGGCAGGTTGGCCCCAGCATTTT	CASSLGAGWPQHF